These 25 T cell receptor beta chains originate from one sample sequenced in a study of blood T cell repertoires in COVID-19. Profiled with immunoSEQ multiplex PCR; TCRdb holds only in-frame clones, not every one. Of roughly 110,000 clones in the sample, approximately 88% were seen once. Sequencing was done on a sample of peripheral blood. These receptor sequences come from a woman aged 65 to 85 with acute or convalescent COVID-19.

The CDR3 loop reads CASSLAGTGPKEQYF. DNA for the CDR3: TGTGCCAGCAGCTTGGCCGGGACAGGGCCTAAGGAGCAGTACTTC. The chain combines TRBV5-6 with TRBJ2-7, with TRBD1 identical over 9 bases. The CDR3 contains 15 residues. From germline, CDR1 is SGHDT and CDR2 YYEEEE. The V gene end was trimmed by 0 bases and the J gene end by 7 bases; junction bases not matched to a gene: 8.

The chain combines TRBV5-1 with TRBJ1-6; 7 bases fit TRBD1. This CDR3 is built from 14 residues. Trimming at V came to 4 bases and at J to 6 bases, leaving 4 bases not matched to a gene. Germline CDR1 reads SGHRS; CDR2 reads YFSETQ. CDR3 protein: CASSVGQINSPLHF. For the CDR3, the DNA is TGCGCCAGCAGCGTGGGACAGATTAATTCACCCCTCCACTTT.

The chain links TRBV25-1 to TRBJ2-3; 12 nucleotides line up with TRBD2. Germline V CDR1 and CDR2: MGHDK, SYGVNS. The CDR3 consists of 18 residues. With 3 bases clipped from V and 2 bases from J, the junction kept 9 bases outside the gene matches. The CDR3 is CASSDSSGTSGFTDTQYF. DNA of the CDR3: TGTGCCAGCAGTGATTCATCAGGGACTAGCGGGTTCACAGATACGCAGTATTTT.

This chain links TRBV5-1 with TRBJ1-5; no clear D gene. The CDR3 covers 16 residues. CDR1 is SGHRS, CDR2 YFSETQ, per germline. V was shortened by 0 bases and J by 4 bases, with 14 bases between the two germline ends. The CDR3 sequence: CASSLGGSRGNQPQHF. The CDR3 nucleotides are TGCGCCAGCAGCTTGGGCGGGTCTCGGGGAAATCAGCCCCAGCATTTT.

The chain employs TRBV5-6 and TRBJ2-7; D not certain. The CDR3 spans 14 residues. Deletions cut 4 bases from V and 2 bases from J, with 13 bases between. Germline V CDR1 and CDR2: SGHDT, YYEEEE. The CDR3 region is CASSLPTEPYEQYF. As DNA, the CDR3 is TGTGCCAGCAGCCTACCGACTGAACCCTACGAGCAGTACTTC.

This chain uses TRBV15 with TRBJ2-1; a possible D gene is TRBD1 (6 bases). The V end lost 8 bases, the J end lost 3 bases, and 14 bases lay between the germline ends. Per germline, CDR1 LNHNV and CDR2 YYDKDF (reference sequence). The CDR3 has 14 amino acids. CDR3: CATRPRGNYNEQFF. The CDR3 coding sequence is TGTGCCACCCGACCCAGGGGCAACTACAATGAGCAGTTCTTC.

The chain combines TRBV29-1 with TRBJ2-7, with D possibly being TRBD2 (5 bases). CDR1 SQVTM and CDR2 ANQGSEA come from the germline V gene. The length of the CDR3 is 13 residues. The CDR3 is CTGTDSATYEQYF. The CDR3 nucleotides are TGCACAGGTACGGACTCCGCCACCTACGAGCAGTACTTC.

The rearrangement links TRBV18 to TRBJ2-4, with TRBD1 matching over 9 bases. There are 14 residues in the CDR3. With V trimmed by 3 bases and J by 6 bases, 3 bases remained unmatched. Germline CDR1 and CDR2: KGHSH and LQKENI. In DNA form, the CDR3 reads TGTGCCAGCTCACCTGACAGGGGGGGAAACATTCAGTACTTC. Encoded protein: CASSPDRGGNIQYF.

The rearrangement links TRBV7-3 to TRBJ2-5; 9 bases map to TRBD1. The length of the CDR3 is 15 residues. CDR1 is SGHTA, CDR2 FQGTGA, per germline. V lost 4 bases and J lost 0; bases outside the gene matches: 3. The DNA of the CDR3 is TGTGCCAGCAGCTCTACAGGGGGCGACCAAGAGACCCAGTACTTC. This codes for CASSSTGGDQETQYF.

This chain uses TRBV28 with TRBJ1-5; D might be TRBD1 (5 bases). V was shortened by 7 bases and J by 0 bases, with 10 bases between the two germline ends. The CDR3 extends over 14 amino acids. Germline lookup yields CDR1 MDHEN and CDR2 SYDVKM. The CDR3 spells CASIQGYSNQPQHF. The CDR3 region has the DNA TGTGCCAGCATCCAGGGTTATAGCAATCAGCCCCAGCATTTT.

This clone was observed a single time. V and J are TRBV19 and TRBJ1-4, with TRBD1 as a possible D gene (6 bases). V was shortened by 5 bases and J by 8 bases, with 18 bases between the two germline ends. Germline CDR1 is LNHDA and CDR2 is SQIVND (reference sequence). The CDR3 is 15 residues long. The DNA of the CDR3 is TGTGCCAGTAGTCCACTACAGGGTAGTTCGGAAAAACTGTTTTTT. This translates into CASSPLQGSSEKLFF.

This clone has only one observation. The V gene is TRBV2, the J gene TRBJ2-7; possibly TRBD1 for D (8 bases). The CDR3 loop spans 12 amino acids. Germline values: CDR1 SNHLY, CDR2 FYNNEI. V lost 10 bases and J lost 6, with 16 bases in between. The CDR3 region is CATHRGEGEQYF. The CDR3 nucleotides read TGTGCCACGCACAGGGGGGAGGGCGAGCAGTACTTC. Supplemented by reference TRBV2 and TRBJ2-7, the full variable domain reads EPEVTQTPSHQVTQMGQEVILRCVPISNHLYFYWYRQILGQKVEFLVSFYNNEISEKSEIFDDQFSVERPDGSNFTLKIRSTKLEDSAMYFCATHRGEGEQYFGPGTRLTVT.

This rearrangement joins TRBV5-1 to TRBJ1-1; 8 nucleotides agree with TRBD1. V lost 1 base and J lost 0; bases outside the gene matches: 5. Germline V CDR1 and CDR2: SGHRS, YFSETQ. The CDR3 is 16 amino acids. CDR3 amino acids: CASSLTGQGLNTEAFF. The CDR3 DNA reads TGCGCCAGCAGCTTGACCGGACAGGGTTTGAACACTGAAGCTTTCTTT.

The CDR3: CASSPGTGADTQYF. The CDR3 nucleotides are TGCGCCAGCAGCCCCGGGACAGGGGCAGATACGCAGTATTTT. The rearrangement links TRBV5-1 to TRBJ2-3; 10 bases are a match to TRBD1. J gave up 4 bases and V 4 bases, and 3 bases lay outside the gene matches. The CDR3 covers 14 residues. Germline V gene sequence: CDR1 SGHRS, CDR2 YFSETQ.

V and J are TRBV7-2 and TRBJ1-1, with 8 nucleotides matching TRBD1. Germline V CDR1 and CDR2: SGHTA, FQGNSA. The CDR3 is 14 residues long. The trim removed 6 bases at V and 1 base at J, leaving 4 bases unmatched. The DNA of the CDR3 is TGTGCCAGCAGATACACAGGGGGGAACACTGAAGCTTTCTTT. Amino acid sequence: CASRYTGGNTEAFF.

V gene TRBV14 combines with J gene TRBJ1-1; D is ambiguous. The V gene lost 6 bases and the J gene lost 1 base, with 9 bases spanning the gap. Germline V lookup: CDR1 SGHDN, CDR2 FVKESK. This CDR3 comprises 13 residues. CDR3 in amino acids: CASRLQANTEAFF. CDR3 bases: TGTGCCAGCAGATTGCAGGCGAACACTGAAGCTTTCTTT.

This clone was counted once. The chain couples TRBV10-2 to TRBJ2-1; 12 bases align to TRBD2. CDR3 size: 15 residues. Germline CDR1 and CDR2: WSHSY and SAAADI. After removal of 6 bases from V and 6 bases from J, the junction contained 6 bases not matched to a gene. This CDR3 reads CASRASGGGTNEQFF. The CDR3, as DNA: TGCGCCAGCAGGGCTAGCGGGGGGGGAACCAATGAGCAGTTCTTC.

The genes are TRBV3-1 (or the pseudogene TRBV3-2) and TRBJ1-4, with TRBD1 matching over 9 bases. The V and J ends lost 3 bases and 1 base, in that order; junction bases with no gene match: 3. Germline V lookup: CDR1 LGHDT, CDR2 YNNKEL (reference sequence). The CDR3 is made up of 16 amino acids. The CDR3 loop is CASSQDRGRTNEKLFF. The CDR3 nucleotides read TGTGCCAGCAGCCAGGACAGGGGTCGAACTAATGAAAAACTGTTTTTT.

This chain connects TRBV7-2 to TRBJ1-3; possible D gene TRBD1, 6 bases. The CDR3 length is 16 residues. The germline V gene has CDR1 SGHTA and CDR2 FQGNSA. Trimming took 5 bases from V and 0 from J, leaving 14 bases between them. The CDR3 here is CASSPGTPSSGNTIYF. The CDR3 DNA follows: TGTGCCAGCAGCCCGGGGACACCCAGCTCTGGAAACACCATATATTTT.

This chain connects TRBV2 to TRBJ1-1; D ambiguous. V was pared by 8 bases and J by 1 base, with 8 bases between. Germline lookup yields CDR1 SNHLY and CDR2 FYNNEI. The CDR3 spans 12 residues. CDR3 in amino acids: CASEAGNTEAFF. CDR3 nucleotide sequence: TGTGCCAGCGAAGCAGGGAACACTGAAGCTTTCTTT.

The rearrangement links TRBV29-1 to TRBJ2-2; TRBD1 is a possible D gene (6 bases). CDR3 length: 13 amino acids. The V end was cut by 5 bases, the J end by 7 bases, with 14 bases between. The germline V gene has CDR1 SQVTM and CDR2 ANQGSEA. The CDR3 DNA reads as TGCAGCGTTCGACAGGCGAGCGGCGGGGAGCTGTTTTTT. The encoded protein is CSVRQASGGELFF.

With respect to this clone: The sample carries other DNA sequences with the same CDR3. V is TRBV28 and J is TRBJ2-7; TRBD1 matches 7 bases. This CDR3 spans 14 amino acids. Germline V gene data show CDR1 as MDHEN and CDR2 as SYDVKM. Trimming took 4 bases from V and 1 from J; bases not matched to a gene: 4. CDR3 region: CASSSPGQSYEQYF. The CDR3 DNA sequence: TGTGCCAGCAGTTCGCCGGGACAGTCCTACGAGCAGTACTTC.

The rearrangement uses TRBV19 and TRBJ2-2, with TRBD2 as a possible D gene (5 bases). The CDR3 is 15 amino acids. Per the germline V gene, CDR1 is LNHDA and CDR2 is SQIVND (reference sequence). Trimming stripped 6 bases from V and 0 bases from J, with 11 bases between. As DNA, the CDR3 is TGTGCCAGTAGCCGCCTAGCTCCGAACACCGGGGAGCTGTTTTTT. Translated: CASSRLAPNTGELFF.

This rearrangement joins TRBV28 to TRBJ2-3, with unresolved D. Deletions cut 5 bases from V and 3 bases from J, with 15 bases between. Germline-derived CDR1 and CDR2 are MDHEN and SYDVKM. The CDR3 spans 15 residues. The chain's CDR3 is CASSPPRALTDTQYF. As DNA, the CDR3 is TGTGCCAGCAGTCCTCCTCGAGCCTTGACAGATACGCAGTATTTT.

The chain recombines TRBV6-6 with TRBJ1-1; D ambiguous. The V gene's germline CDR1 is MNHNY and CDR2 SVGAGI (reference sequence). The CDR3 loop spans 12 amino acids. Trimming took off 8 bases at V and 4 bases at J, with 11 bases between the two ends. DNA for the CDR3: TGTGCCAGCGGGAGGGATCCCACTGAAGCTTTCTTT. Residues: CASGRDPTEAFF.